This entry concerns a single T cell receptor beta chain. Its antigen is unknown. The data stem from a study of cytotoxic CD8 clonotypes in ibrutinib-treated CLL. Across the study: IGHV unmutated under 18; relapsed/refractory 11 to 12; treatment-naive around 14. Overall study findings and caveats: Baseline clonality exceeded age-matched healthy donors and tracked circulating CD8+ T-cell counts.

Genomic DNA for TCR beta libraries, around 2 micrograms, came from cryopreserved PBMCs. This CDR3 contains 14 residues. Germline CDR1 MDHEN, CDR2 SYDVKM. Losses at the gene ends were 8 bases for V and 0 bases for J; bases not matched to a gene: 6. Profiling relied on immunoSEQ multiplex PCR, and the TCRdb table lists in-frame clones only, not all of them. In the table there are more than 200,000 clones, less than 75% of which are singletons. The sequence was obtained from a human donor with chronic lymphocytic leukemia. This rearrangement joins TRBV28 to TRBJ2-7, with TRBD2 identical over 8 bases. This material consisted of PBMCs, taken after 24 months of ibrutinib treatment. In nucleotides, the CDR3 is TGTGCCAGCGGTTCAGCGGGAGCCTCCTACGAGCAGTACTTC. Residues: CASGSAGASYEQYF.